This TCR beta chain appears in the sequencing data of a study of blood T cell repertoires in COVID-19 (dated by TCRdb to the early 2020s). Broadly, across the study: The collaborator samples originated in the United States, Italy and Spain and spanned the acute and convalescent phases of COVID-19. Samples came from the ongoing ImmuneRACE study (first 160 participants) plus 1,254 subjects from 6 global collaborators. Where available, HLA class I and class II types were taken from metadata supplied by the sample provider and were not determined by assay-based typing. A freely available public database, intended as a resource for researchers studying the immune response to SARS-CoV-2, is where the repertoires were released. The dataset comprised deeply sampled blood TCRbeta repertoires from subjects exposed to, actively infected with, or recovered from COVID-19. A de-identified subject ID, COVID-19 status, age in years and sex were almost always included in the sample metadata. The prospective study material was composed of cDNA or gDNA derived from T cells, B-cell-depleted T cells, or PBMCs.

TCRbeta CDR3 regions were amplified from genomic DNA by means of the immunoSEQ Assay, a bias-controlled multiplex PCR. In the source study's methods: Nucleated cell counts per sample were estimated from amplification of reference gene primers within the assay. To quantify the absolute abundance of each unique TCRbeta CDR3 rearrangement, sequence reads were collapsed and filtered. For each sample, productive Simpson clonality was calculated as the square root of Simpson's diversity index across productive rearrangements. TCRdb provides this immuneACCESS table in a form limited to in-frame rearrangements. Some clones are lacking; in checked studies, under half of them reflect an unresolved V gene, and why the rest are absent is not known. That table is the source of V, J and clone size, and D and trimming were worked out from the DNA. Counted in this sample were around 150,000 clones; almost 85% of them appeared once. Jointly, the top ten make up 9.5% to 11% of the sample.

Overall study outcomes, separate from this receptor: How much clinical and demographic metadata was included differed by source and by participant, and the metadata was provided uncurated.

Comment on this clone: Its recognized antigen is unknown. Base qualities are missing; no much larger clone stands one base away.

Enrolling through a virtual design, the prospective study's participants ranged in age from roughly 18 to 95 years and lived across about two dozen United States geographic areas. Cohort assignment in the prospective study relied on participant-reported clinical history from a screening survey and a study questionnaire. For ImmuneRACE Cohort 3, a participant was defined as recovered based on two consecutive negative NP/OP PCR tests, clearance by a healthcare professional, or resolution of symptoms. In the prospective study, mobile phlebotomists collected whole blood, serum and a nasopharyngeal or oropharyngeal swab from each participant. Additional blood draws and questionnaires over an approximately 2-month period could optionally be provided by prospective study participants. Blood samples from the prospective study were shipped frozen or at room temperature prior to DNA extraction. Material: PBMCs or T cells enriched from blood (not recorded which). This sequence was found in a man over 45 who had recovered from COVID-19.

The bases read TGTGCCAGCAGCCTTACTAGCGGGCACTCCTACGAGCAGTACTTC. Translated, it gives CASSLTSGHSYEQYF. Rearrangement joined TRBV7-3 to TRBJ2-7; TRBD2 aligns with 9 central bases. Counted from cysteine to phenylalanine, this CDR3 has 15 amino acids. The kept DNA is CDR3 alone, 45 bases in frame from the first base. The germline V and J ends show losses of 5 bases and 0 bases respectively, and no gene match explains 5 bases of the junction. The germline V gene specifies SGHTA as CDR1 and FQGTGA as CDR2.